Listed below are T cell receptor beta chains from one sample, sequenced in a study of CD8 T cells in Susac syndrome. TCRdb used MiXCR to reprocess the immunoSEQ multiplex PCR reads, holding one entry per CDR3 protein. This table holds 100,000 to 150,000 distinct CDR3 sequences, about 93% found once. The sequenced material came from CD8+ T cells from PBMCs. All receptors derive from a human donor with Susac syndrome. The CDR3 runs from the conserved cysteine through the conserved F or W. The order of the fields is J gene, V gene, clone size, D gene, CDR3 protein, CDR3 DNA. The D gene is left open where the match is weak. Size values are once, few and many counts, or a class for expanded clones, and some rows have none.

J gene: TRBJ2-1; V gene: TRBV7-9; clone size: NA; D gene: NA; CDR3 protein: CASSLEVSGFGYNEQFF; CDR3 DNA: TGTGCCAGCAGCTTAGAGGTGTCGGGGTTCGGCTACAATGAGCAGTTCTTC
J gene: TRBJ1-2; V gene: TRBV6-2/TRBV6-3; clone size: NA; D gene: NA; CDR3 protein: CASSYPGAYGYTF; CDR3 DNA: TGTGCCAGCAGTTACCCGGGCGCCTATGGCTACACCTTC
J gene: TRBJ2-7; V gene: TRBV29-1; clone size: NA; D gene: TRBD2; CDR3 protein: CSVVGGLAGAYEQYF; CDR3 DNA: TGCAGCGTTGTAGGGGGACTAGCGGGGGCCTACGAGCAGTACTTC
J gene: TRBJ1-2; V gene: TRBV18; clone size: NA; D gene: TRBD1; CDR3 protein: CASSPWGQGDGGYTF; CDR3 DNA: TGTGCCAGCTCACCATGGGGACAGGGGGATGGTGGCTACACCTTC
J gene: TRBJ2-3; V gene: TRBV7-3; clone size: NA; D gene: NA; CDR3 protein: CASSSSSTDTQYF; CDR3 DNA: TGTGCCAGCAGCTCTTCTAGCACAGATACGCAGTATTTT
J gene: TRBJ1-5; V gene: TRBV19; clone size: NA; D gene: NA; CDR3 protein: CASSSTPRGNQPQHF; CDR3 DNA: TGTGCCAGTAGTTCGACCCCGCGGGGCAATCAGCCCCAGCATTTT
J gene: TRBJ1-1; V gene: TRBV9; clone size: NA; D gene: NA; CDR3 protein: CASSVVGQGEAFF; CDR3 DNA: TGTGCCAGCAGCGTAGTAGGGCAGGGCGAAGCTTTCTTT
J gene: TRBJ2-7; V gene: TRBV30; clone size: NA; D gene: NA; CDR3 protein: CAWSVVGPGYEQYF; CDR3 DNA: TGTGCCTGGAGTGTAGTGGGCCCGGGCTACGAGCAGTACTTC
J gene: TRBJ2-5; V gene: TRBV29-1; clone size: once; D gene: TRBD2; CDR3 protein: CSVGFLAGEVQETQYF; CDR3 DNA: TGCAGCGTGGGATTCCTAGCGGGAGAGGTCCAAGAGACCCAGTACTTC
J gene: TRBJ2-1; V gene: TRBV24-1; clone size: NA; D gene: TRBD2; CDR3 protein: CATSDSGTRANEQFF; CDR3 DNA: TGTGCCACCAGTGATTCCGGGACTAGGGCCAATGAGCAGTTCTTC
J gene: TRBJ2-1; V gene: TRBV4-1; clone size: NA; D gene: NA; CDR3 protein: CASSQSDWRSLYNEQFF; CDR3 DNA: TGCGCCAGCAGCCAATCCGATTGGCGTTCCCTTTACAATGAGCAGTTCTTC
J gene: TRBJ2-3; V gene: TRBV3-1; clone size: NA; D gene: NA; CDR3 protein: CASSQEGPDTQYF; CDR3 DNA: TGTGCCAGCAGCCAAGAAGGGCCAGATACGCAGTATTTT
J gene: TRBJ2-3; V gene: TRBV7-9; clone size: NA; D gene: NA; CDR3 protein: CASSTAGTESTDTQYF; CDR3 DNA: TGTGCCAGCAGCACGGCCGGGACGGAAAGCACAGATACGCAGTATTTT
J gene: TRBJ2-6; V gene: TRBV18; clone size: NA; D gene: NA; CDR3 protein: CASSDEIPRSYSGANVLTF; CDR3 DNA: TGTGCCAGCTCAGATGAGATACCACGGAGTTACTCTGGGGCCAACGTCCTGACTTTC
J gene: TRBJ2-2; V gene: TRBV20-1; clone size: once; D gene: NA; CDR3 protein: CSVLGTNTGELFF; CDR3 DNA: TGCAGTGTTCTTGGGACCAACACCGGGGAGCTGTTTTTT
J gene: TRBJ2-7; V gene: TRBV20-1; clone size: NA; D gene: TRBD1; CDR3 protein: CSARPYKGQGNYEQYF; CDR3 DNA: TGCAGTGCTAGGCCTTACAAAGGACAGGGTAATTACGAGCAGTACTTC
J gene: TRBJ2-3; V gene: TRBV29-1; clone size: NA; D gene: TRBD2; CDR3 protein: CSVRTSGRTDTQYF; CDR3 DNA: TGCAGCGTTCGGACTAGCGGGAGGACAGATACGCAGTATTTT
J gene: TRBJ1-2; V gene: TRBV27; clone size: NA; D gene: TRBD1; CDR3 protein: CASSETPTTGNYGYTF; CDR3 DNA: TGTGCCAGCAGTGAAACCCCAACGACAGGGAACTATGGCTACACCTTC
J gene: TRBJ2-3; V gene: TRBV7-2; clone size: NA; D gene: NA; CDR3 protein: CASSLAGDSTDTQYF; CDR3 DNA: TGTGCCAGCAGCTTAGCTGGGGATAGCACAGATACGCAGTATTTT
J gene: TRBJ1-5; V gene: TRBV19; clone size: NA; D gene: NA; CDR3 protein: CASSSDSYNQPQHF; CDR3 DNA: TGTGCCAGTAGTTCGGACAGCTACAATCAGCCCCAGCATTTT
J gene: TRBJ2-7; V gene: TRBV27; clone size: NA; D gene: NA; CDR3 protein: CASSPGPYEQYF; CDR3 DNA: TGTGCCAGCAGTCCGGGTCCCTACGAGCAGTACTTC
J gene: TRBJ2-7; V gene: TRBV6-4; clone size: NA; D gene: TRBD2; CDR3 protein: CASSDSSGGPPYEQYF; CDR3 DNA: TGTGCCAGCAGTGATTCTAGCGGGGGGCCGCCCTACGAGCAGTACTTC
J gene: TRBJ2-5; V gene: TRBV20-1; clone size: NA; D gene: TRBD1; CDR3 protein: CSARGTGEFETQYF; CDR3 DNA: TGCAGTGCTAGAGGTACAGGGGAGTTCGAGACCCAGTACTTC
J gene: TRBJ2-7; V gene: TRBV3-1; clone size: NA; D gene: NA; CDR3 protein: CASSPPVGRYSYEQYF; CDR3 DNA: TGTGCCAGCAGCCCCCCGGTGGGGAGGTACTCCTACGAGCAGTACTTC